This T cell receptor (beta chain) emerged from a study of blood T cell repertoires in COVID-19. Generated by immunoSEQ multiplex PCR, the TCRdb table keeps only in-frame clones and is missing some. Of 200,000 to 300,000 clones listed, approximately 87% are singletons. CDR1 and CDR2 (germline): SQVTM, ANQGSEA. The CDR3 extends over 14 amino acids. V lost 6 bases to trimming and J lost 1 base; unmatched junction nucleotides: 4. The rearrangement uses TRBV29-1 and TRBJ2-1, with 9 nucleotides matching TRBD1. Sequencing was performed on peripheral blood. The receptor was derived from a woman between 45 and 65 years old with acute or convalescent COVID-19. The CDR3 spells CSVQGADSYNEQFF. For the CDR3, the DNA is TGCAGCGTACAGGGGGCGGATTCCTACAATGAGCAGTTCTTC.